One sample yielded the 7 T cell receptor beta chains listed below, sequenced in a study of molecular identifiers for immune sequencing clone quantification. One entry per CDR3 protein, called by TCRdb with MiXCR from the PCR reads. This table holds over 70,000 distinct CDR3 sequences, nearly 25% found once. Specimen: naive CD8+ T cells from blood, with Jurkat cell RNA spiked in. The subset: FACS-sorted CD8+CD4-CCR7+CD45RA+ naive T cells. These receptors all stem from a human donor in good health. Some libraries in this study had Jurkat cell RNA spiked in.

This clonotype occurred many times. Sequence at one end of the junction differs from germline and may be a read error. V gene TRBV6-5 combines with J gene TRBJ2-7; D is perhaps TRBD2 (6 bases). The germline V gene has CDR1 MNHEY and CDR2 SVGAGI. The CDR3 loop spans 15 amino acids. In DNA, the CDR3 is TGTGCCAGCAGTTACTCTTGGGAGGTTTCCTCCGAGCAGTACTTC. It encodes CASSYSWEVSSEQYF.

As to this clonotype: It may be a read error: a sequence one base away is much more abundant. V is TRBV27 and J is TRBJ2-5; D unresolved. CDR1 and CDR2 from the germline V gene are MNHEY and SMNVEV (reference sequence). The CDR3 length is 12 residues. CDR3 DNA sequence: TGTGCCAGCGGCGCGAATCCGCAGACCCGGTACTTC. Its protein product is CASGANPQTRYF.

Turning to this clonotype: A single base separates this from a much larger clone, so it may be a read error. The chain recombines TRBV10-3 with TRBJ1-1; no clear D gene. The CDR3 length is 13 residues. The germline V gene has CDR1 ENHRY and CDR2 SYGVKD. The DNA for the CDR3 is TGTGCCATCAGGGACGGCATGAACACTGTAGCTTTCTTT. This translates into CAIRDGMNTVAFF.

Comments on this clonotype: A much larger clone lies one base from this, so it may be a read error. The chain recombines TRBV19 with TRBJ2-2; the match to TRBD2 covers 12 bases. The CDR3 has 16 amino acids. Germline CDR1 is LNHDA and CDR2 is SQIVND (reference sequence). CDR3 in amino acids: CASRTGLAGYTGVLFF. CDR3 DNA: TGTGCCAGTAGGACTGGACTAGCGGGATACACCGGGGTGCTGTTTTTT. Full variable domain (rest looked up from reference TRBV19 and TRBJ2-2): DGGITQSPKYLFRKEGQNVTLSCEQNLNHDAMYWYRQDPGQGLRLIYYSQIVNDFQKGDIAEGYSVSREKKESFPLTVTSAQKNPTAFYLCASRTGLAGYTGVLFFGEGSRLTVL.

This clonotype was seen at least ten times. V and J are TRBV18 and TRBJ1-4, with D unclear. CDR1 is KGHSH, CDR2 LQKENI, per germline. This CDR3 contains 11 residues. Between the trimmed V and J ends, which lost 3 bases and 6 bases, there was a span of 2 bases. The CDR3 DNA follows: TGTGCCAGCTCACCGGATGAAAAACTGTTTTTT. This sequence encodes CASSPDEKLFF.

This clonotype was seen ten or more times. The V and J genes are TRBV7-2 and TRBJ1-4; D uncertain. Between the trimmed V and J ends, which lost 1 base and 4 bases, there was a span of 10 bases. Per germline, CDR1 SGHTA and CDR2 FQGNSA. The CDR3 runs 15 residues. CDR3 DNA: TGTGCCAGCAGCTTAGTTCGGTCAATTAATGAAAAACTGTTTTTT. Its protein is CASSLVRSINEKLFF.

This clonotype showed up many times. The chain couples TRBV6-6 to TRBJ2-4; unclear D gene. Trimming removed 7 bases at V and 5 bases at J, with 15 bases between. This CDR3 region has 14 residues. Germline CDR1 MNHNY, CDR2 SVGAGI (reference sequence). CDR3 sequence reads: CASISHPDQNIQYF. The CDR3 DNA follows: TGTGCCAGCATCTCTCACCCTGACCAAAACATTCAGTACTTC.